This T cell receptor beta chain was documented in a study of blood T cell repertoires in COVID-19. Participants came from 24 US areas, aged about 18 to 100 years. CDR3 length equals 13 residues. V was shortened by 2 bases and J by 2 bases, with 7 bases between the two germline ends. CDR1 and CDR2 (germline): SQVTM, ANQGSEA. In the study's own analysis: The assay estimated nucleated cells by amplifying reference gene primers. Generated by immunoSEQ multiplex PCR, the TCRdb table keeps only in-frame clones and is missing some. V, J and clone size are those of that table, while D and trimming were read from the DNA. This sample has 300,000 to 350,000 clones, with nearly 90% found just once.

This rearrangement joins TRBV29-1 to TRBJ1-5, with a possible D match to TRBD1 (5 bases). The sequence was obtained from a woman aged 18-29 years with acute COVID-19. The sample consisted of PBMCs or T cells enriched from blood (not recorded which). DNA of the CDR3: TGCAGCGTTGAACCGGGGGGCAATCAGCCCCAGCATTTT. Translation gives CSVEPGGNQPQHF.